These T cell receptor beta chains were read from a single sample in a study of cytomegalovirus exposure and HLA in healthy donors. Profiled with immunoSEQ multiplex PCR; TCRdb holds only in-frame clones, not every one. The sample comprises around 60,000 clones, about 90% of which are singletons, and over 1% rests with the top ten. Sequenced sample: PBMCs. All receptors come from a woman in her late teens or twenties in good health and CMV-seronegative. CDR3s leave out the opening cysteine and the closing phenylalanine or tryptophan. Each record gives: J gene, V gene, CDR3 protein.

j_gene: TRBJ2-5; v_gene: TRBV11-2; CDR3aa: ASSSRETQY
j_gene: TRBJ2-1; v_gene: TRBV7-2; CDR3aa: ASSSLSGVEQF
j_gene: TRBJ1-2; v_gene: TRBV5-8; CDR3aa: ASSDPDGESNGYT
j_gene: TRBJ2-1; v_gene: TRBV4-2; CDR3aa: ASSPGLAGRYNEQF
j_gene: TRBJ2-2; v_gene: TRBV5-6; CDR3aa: ASSLAGLLNTGELF
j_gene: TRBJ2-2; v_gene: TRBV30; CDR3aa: AWRGPGPTGELF
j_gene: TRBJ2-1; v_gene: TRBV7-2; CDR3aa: ASSLAGGPSHEQF
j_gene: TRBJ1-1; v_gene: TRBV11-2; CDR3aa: ASSLVRKAGENTEAF
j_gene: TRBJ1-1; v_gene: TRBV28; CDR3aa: ASRQGDTEAF
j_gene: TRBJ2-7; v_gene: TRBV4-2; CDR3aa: ASSQSGTSRMHEQY
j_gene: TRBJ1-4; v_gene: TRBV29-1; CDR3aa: SVEDVVAVNEKLF
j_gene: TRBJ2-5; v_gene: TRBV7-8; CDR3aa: ASSFDPRDSGSGQETQY